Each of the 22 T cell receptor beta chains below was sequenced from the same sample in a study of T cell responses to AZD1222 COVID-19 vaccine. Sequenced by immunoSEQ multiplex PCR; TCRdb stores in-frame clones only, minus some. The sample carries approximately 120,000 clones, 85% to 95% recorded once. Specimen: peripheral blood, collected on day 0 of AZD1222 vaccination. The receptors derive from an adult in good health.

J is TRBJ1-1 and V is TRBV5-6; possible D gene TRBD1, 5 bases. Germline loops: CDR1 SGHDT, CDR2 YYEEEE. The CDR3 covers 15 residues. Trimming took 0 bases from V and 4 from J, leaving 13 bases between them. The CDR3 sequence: CASSLGLGAATEAFF. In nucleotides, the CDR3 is TGTGCCAGCAGCTTGGGACTAGGGGCCGCCACTGAAGCTTTCTTT. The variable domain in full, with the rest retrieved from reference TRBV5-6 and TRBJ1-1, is DAGVTQSPTHLIKTRGQQVTLRCSPKSGHDTVSWYQQALGQGPQFIFQYYEEEERQRGNFPDRFSGHQFPNYSSELNVNALLLGDSALYLCASSLGLGAATEAFFGQGTRLTVV.

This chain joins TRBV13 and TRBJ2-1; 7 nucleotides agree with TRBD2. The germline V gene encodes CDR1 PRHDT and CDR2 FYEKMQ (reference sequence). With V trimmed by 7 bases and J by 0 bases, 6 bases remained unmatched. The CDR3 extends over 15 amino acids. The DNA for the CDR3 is TGTGCCAGCATTCGCGGGAGCGACTCCTACAATGAGCAGTTCTTC. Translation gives CASIRGSDSYNEQFF.

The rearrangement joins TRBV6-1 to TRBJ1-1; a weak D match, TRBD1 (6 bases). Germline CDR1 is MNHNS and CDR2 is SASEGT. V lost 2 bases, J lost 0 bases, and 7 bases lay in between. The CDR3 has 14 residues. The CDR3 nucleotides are TGTGCCAGCAGTGAAACAGGGATGAACACTGAAGCTTTCTTT. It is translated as CASSETGMNTEAFF.

CDR3 sequence: CASSFSGASDTQYF. CDR3 coding DNA: TGTGCCAGCAGCTTCAGCGGGGCCTCAGATACGCAGTATTTT. The V gene is TRBV5-4, the J gene TRBJ2-3, with TRBD2 matching over 7 bases. Germline-derived CDR1 and CDR2 are SGHNT and YYREEE (reference sequence). V lost 2 bases to trimming and J lost 4 bases; unmatched junction nucleotides: 4. The CDR3 runs 14 residues.

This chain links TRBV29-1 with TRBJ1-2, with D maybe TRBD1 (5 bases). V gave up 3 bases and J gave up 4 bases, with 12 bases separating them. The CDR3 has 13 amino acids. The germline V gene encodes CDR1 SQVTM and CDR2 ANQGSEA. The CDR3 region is CSVEYGQPYGYTF. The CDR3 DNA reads TGCAGCGTTGAGTATGGACAACCCTATGGCTACACCTTC.

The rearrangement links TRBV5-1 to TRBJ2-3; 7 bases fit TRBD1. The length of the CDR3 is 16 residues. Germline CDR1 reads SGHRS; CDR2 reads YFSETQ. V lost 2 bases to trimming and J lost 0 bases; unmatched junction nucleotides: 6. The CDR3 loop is CASSLYKTGSTDTQYF. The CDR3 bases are TGCGCCAGCAGCTTATACAAGACAGGGAGCACAGATACGCAGTATTTT.

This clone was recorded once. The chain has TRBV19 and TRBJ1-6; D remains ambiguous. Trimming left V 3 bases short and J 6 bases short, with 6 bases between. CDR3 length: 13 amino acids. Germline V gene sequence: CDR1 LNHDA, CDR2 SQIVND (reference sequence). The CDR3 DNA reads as TGTGCCAGTAGTATGGGTACTAATTCACCCCTCCACTTT. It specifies CASSMGTNSPLHF.

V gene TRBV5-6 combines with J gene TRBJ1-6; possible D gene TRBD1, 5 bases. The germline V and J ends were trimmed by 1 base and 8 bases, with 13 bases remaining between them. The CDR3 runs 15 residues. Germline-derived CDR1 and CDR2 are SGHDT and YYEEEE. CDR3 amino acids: CASSLSAGTYSPLHF. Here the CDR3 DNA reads TGTGCCAGCAGCTTGAGCGCAGGGACTTATTCACCCCTCCACTTT.

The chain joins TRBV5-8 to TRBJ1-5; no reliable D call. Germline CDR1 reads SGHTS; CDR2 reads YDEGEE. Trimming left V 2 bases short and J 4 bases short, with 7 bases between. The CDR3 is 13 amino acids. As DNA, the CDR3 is TGTGCCAGCAGCTTCTTAGGTAATCAGCCCCAGCATTTT. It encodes CASSFLGNQPQHF.

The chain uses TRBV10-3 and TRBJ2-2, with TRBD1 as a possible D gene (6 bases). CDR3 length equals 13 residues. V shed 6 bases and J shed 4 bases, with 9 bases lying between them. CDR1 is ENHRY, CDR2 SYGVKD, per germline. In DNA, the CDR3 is TGTGCCATCAGGGGGACATCCACCGGGGAGCTGTTTTTT. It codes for CAIRGTSTGELFF.

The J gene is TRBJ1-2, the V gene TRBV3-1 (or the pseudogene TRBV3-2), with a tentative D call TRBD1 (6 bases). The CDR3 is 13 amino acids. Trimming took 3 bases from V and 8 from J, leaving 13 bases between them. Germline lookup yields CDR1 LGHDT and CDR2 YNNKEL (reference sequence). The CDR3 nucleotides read TGTGCCAGCAGCCAGGGAAGACAGGTCGGCTACACCTTC. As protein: CASSQGRQVGYTF.

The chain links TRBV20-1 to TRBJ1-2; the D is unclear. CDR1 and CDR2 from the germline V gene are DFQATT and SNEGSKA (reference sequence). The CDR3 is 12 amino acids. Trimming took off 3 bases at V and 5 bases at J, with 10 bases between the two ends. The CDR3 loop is CSASQTTYGYTF. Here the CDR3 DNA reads TGCAGTGCTAGTCAAACTACATATGGCTACACCTTC.

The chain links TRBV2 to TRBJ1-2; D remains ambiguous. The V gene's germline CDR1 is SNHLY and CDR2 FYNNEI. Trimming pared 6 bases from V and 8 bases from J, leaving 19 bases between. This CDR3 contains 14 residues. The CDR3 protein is CASSGQRGLEGYTF. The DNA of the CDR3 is TGTGCCAGCAGCGGCCAGCGGGGTTTAGAAGGCTACACCTTC.

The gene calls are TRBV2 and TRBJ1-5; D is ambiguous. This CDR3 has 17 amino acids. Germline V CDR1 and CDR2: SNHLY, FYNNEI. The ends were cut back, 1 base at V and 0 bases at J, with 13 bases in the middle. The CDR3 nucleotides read TGTGCCAGCAGTGAAGGAGAAAACGGTCATAGCAATCAGCCCCAGCATTTT. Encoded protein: CASSEGENGHSNQPQHF.

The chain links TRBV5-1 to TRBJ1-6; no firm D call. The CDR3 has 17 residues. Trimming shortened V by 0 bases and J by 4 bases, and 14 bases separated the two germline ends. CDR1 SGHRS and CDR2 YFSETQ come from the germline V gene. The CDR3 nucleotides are TGCGCCAGCAGCTTGGGGCCAGGCGAAAGTTATAATTCACCCCTCCACTTT. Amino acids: CASSLGPGESYNSPLHF.

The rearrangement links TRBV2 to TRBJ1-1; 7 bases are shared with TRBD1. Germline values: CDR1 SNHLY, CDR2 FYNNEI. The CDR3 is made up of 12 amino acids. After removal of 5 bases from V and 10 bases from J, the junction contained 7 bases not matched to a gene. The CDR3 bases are TGTGCCAGCAGTTTCGACAGGGCGGGAGCTTTCTTT. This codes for CASSFDRAGAFF.

The CDR3 DNA reads TGTGCCAGCAGTTCGACAGGGGGAACCTATGGCTACACCTTC. Its translation: CASSSTGGTYGYTF. V and J are TRBV27 and TRBJ1-2; 9 bases line up with TRBD1. The CDR3 consists of 14 residues. Germline trimming cut 4 bases from V and 4 bases from J; bases unmatched to any gene: 4. Germline values: CDR1 MNHEY, CDR2 SMNVEV (reference sequence).

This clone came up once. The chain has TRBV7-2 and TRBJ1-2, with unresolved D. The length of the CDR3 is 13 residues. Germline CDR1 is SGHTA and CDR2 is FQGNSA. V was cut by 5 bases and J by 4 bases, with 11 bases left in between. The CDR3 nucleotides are TGTGCCAGCAGCCAAGACGGCTTCTATGGCTACACCTTC. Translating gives CASSQDGFYGYTF. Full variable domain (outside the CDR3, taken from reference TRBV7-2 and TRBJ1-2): GAGVSQSPSNKVTEKGKDVELRCDPISGHTALYWYRQSLGQGLEFLIYFQGNSAPDKSGLPSDRFSAERTGGSVSTLTIQRTQQEDSAVYLCASSQDGFYGYTFGSGTRLTVV.

The chain's CDR3 is CASSLDRETGNTIYF. The CDR3 nucleotides read TGCGCCAGCAGCTTGGACAGGGAGACTGGAAACACCATATATTTT. The chain is built from TRBV5-1 and TRBJ1-3, with D possibly matching TRBD1 (6 bases). V was clipped by 0 bases and J by 2 bases, with 9 bases between them. CDR1 SGHRS and CDR2 YFSETQ come from the germline V gene. The CDR3 runs 15 residues.

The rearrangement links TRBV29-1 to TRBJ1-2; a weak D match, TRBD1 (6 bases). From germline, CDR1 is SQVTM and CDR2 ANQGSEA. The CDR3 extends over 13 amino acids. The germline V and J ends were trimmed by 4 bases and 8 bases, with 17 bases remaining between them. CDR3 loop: CSVGSKGERGYTF. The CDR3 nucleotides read TGCAGCGTTGGGTCGAAGGGGGAAAGGGGCTACACCTTC.

The CDR3 DNA reads TGTGCCAGCAGTGAACGGGAGGTGGGTAATTCACCCCTCCACTTT. Its protein is CASSEREVGNSPLHF. The chain carries TRBV6-1 and TRBJ1-6; no reliable D call. The ends were cut back, 2 bases at V and 6 bases at J, with 11 bases in the middle. This CDR3 contains 15 residues. Germline lookup yields CDR1 MNHNS and CDR2 SASEGT.

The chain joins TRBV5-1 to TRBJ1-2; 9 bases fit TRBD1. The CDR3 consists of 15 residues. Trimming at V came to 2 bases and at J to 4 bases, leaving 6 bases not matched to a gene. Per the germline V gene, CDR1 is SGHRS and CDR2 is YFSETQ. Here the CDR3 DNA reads TGCGCCAGCAGCTTAACAGGGGGCCTCGGCTATGGCTACACCTTC. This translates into CASSLTGGLGYGYTF. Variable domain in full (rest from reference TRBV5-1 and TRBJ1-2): KAGVTQTPRYLIKTRGQQVTLSCSPISGHRSVSWYQQTPGQGLQFLFEYFSETQRNKGNFPGRFSGRQFSNSRSEMNVSTLELGDSALYLCASSLTGGLGYGYTFGSGTRLTVV.